There are many counts of the clone carrying this T cell receptor beta chain. These data belong to a study of naive and memory T cell subsets. V was clipped by 0 bases and J by 5 bases, with 7 bases between them. The CDR3 length is 13 residues. Per germline, CDR1 SNHLY and CDR2 FYNNEI. The beta constant-region primer was an equimolar mix of two oligonucleotides covering TRBC1 and TRBC2. Each CDR3 protein is one row after TCRdb ran MiXCR on the UMI-ligation and nested PCR reads. There are about 35,000 distinct CDR3 sequences in the sample; 13% occur only once, and 22% lies in the top ten. The clonotype originates from a human donor in good health. Material for sequencing was effector memory CD4+ T cells from blood. The subset was: effector memory, CD45RA- CD27-. The chain employs TRBV2 and TRBJ1-2, with D possibly being TRBD1 (6 bases). The DNA for the CDR3 is TGTGCCAGCAGTGAAGCGCAGGGGTATGGCTACACCTTC. This translates into CASSEAQGYGYTF.